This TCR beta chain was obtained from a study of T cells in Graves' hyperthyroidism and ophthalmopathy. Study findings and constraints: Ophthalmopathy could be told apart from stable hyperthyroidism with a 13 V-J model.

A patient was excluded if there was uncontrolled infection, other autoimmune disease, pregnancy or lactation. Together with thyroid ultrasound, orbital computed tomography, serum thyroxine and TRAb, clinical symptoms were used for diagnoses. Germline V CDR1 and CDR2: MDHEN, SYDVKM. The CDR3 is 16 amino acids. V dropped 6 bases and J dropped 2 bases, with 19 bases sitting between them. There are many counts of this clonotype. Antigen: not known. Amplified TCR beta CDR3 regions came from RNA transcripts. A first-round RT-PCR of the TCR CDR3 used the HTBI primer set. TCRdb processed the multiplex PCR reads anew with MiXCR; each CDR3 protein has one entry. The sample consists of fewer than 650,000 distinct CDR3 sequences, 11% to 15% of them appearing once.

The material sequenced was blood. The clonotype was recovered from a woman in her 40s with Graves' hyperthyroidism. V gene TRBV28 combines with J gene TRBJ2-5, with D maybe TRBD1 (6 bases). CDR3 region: CASRDYGTLSQETQYF. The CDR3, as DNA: TGTGCCAGCAGAGATTACGGGACACTAAGTCAAGAGACCCAGTACTTC.